The clone carrying this T cell receptor (beta chain) was seen ten or more times. The target antigen is unknown. The germline gives CDR1 SEHNR, CDR2 FQNEAQ (reference sequence). The CDR3 consists of 13 residues. Trimming removed 6 bases from V and 7 bases from J, with 15 bases in between. Quantitative molecular-barcoded 5'-RACE generated the TCR beta libraries. TCRdb called the 5' RACE reads again in MiXCR, with one record for every CDR3 protein. The sample carries about 220,000 distinct CDR3 sequences, about 7% recorded once. These data belong to a study of CD8 T cells in ankylosing spondylitis. Study observations and caveats: Several highly homologous variants formed a TCR beta motif that appeared characteristic of ankylosing spondylitis blood. Matched synovial fluid from ankylosing spondylitis patients was reported to be enriched for disease-linked clones. Before this, some motif variants had been reported in reactive arthritis synovial fluid and blood. Those disease-linked clones were CD8+; they were also relatively rare in peripheral blood.

The chain combines TRBV7-9 with TRBJ1-1; D ambiguous. This TCR was recovered from a male donor with ankylosing spondylitis. Source material: blood, either unsorted or a sorted T cell fraction (not recorded which). DNA for the CDR3: TGTGCCAGCAGTCAGAGCCCGGGTGTTGAAGCTTTCTTT. It specifies CASSQSPGVEAFF.